This T cell receptor (beta chain) is drawn from a study of shared clonotypes between healthy human individuals. Whole-study context: A donor's plate count was three for CD4 naive and three for CD4 memory; CD8 naive had two and CD8 memory one. Study outcomes and limitations: Limitation of the genetic and exposure-history diversity represented came from the few donors.

Trimming took off 7 bases at V and 2 bases at J, with 27 bases between the two ends. The CDR3 is 18 amino acids. Germline V CDR1 and CDR2: SGHTA, FQGNSA. Generated by immunoSEQ multiplex PCR, the TCRdb table keeps only in-frame clones and is missing some. The sample holds 600,000 to 800,000 clones, approximately 77% seen once. About this clone: Its antigen is currently unknown.

The sample comprised memory CD4+ T cells sorted from blood. Subset of the sample: CD45RA-negative fraction. The TCR was taken from a woman in her twenties or thirties in good health. The chain combines TRBV7-2 with TRBJ2-7; weak D call: TRBD2 (5 bases). The CDR3 region is CASTPKSPVGRPAYEQYF. The CDR3 DNA is TGTGCCAGCACCCCTAAATCGCCAGTTGGGAGACCCGCCTACGAGCAGTACTTC.